This TCR beta chain stems from a study of blood T cell repertoires in COVID-19. Participants were aged roughly 18 to 89 years, lived in roughly 23 US areas, and enrolled virtually. Here immunoSEQ multiplex PCR was the method, and the copy in TCRdb shows in-frame clones only, minus some. The sample lists around 180,000 clones, approximately 80% seen once, with about 12% in the top ten. Material for sequencing was PBMCs or T cells enriched from blood (not recorded which). The receptor was derived from a man aged 50 or older who had recovered from COVID-19.

DNA of the CDR3: TGCGCCAGCAGCGACTCCGGTAGCGGGGCTAACTATGGCTACACCTTC. Its translation is CASSDSGSGANYGYTF. V usage is TRBV10-2 and J usage is TRBJ1-2; no reliable D call. The V gene lost 6 bases and the J gene lost 0 bases, with 17 bases spanning the gap. Per germline, CDR1 WSHSY and CDR2 SAAADI. The CDR3 is 16 residues long.